These 13 T cell receptor beta chains originate from one sample sequenced in a study of early T cells in non-severe SARS-CoV-2 infection. TCRdb analysed the 5' RACE reads with MiXCR anew, one entry per CDR3 protein. Of 40,000 to 50,000 distinct CDR3 sequences in the sample, 11% are singletons; the top ten hold around a fifth. The sequencing sample was made of whole blood. The receptors here all came from an adult who was a healthcare worker with PCR-confirmed SARS-CoV-2 infection or an uninfected control (not recorded which).

This chain links TRBV27 with TRBJ2-7, with TRBD2 matching 14 bases. The CDR3 covers 15 residues. Germline V gives CDR1 MNHEY, CDR2 SMNVEV (reference sequence). V lost 4 bases, J lost 5 bases, and 4 bases stayed unmatched. The CDR3: CASSSSGLAGDEQYF. The CDR3 bases are TGTGCCAGCAGTTCCTCGGGACTAGCGGGGGACGAGCAGTACTTC.

V usage is TRBV7-2 and J usage is TRBJ1-1; D gene uncertain. V lost 5 bases and J 2 bases, leaving 18 bases between the germline ends. The CDR3 has 16 amino acids. CDR1 is SGHTA and CDR2 is FQGNSA in the germline V gene. CDR3 nucleotide sequence: TGTGCCAGCAGCCCGCGGGTCTTAACCTCAAACACTGAAGCTTTCTTT. It codes for CASSPRVLTSNTEAFF. Complete variable domain (other parts from reference TRBV7-2 and TRBJ1-1): GAGVSQSPSNKVTEKGKDVELRCDPISGHTALYWYRQSLGQGLEFLIYFQGNSAPDKSGLPSDRFSAERTGGSVSTLTIQRTQQEDSAVYLCASSPRVLTSNTEAFFGQGTRLTVV.

V usage is TRBV5-1 and J usage is TRBJ2-7; TRBD1 matches at 9 bases. The CDR3 runs 13 residues. V shed 3 bases, J shed 3 bases, and the junction held 1 base outside the gene matches. Germline CDR1 reads SGHRS; CDR2 reads YFSETQ. CDR3 amino acids: CASSSGQGYEQYF. As DNA, the CDR3 is TGCGCCAGCAGCTCGGGACAGGGCTACGAGCAGTACTTC. Full variable domain (missing parts from reference TRBV5-1 and TRBJ2-7): KAGVTQTPRYLIKTRGQQVTLSCSPISGHRSVSWYQQTPGQGLQFLFEYFSETQRNKGNFPGRFSGRQFSNSRSEMNVSTLELGDSALYLCASSSGQGYEQYFGPGTRLTVT.

The CDR3 DNA reads TGTGCCAGCAGCCTTGGGGAGCAGCCCCAGCATTTT. Its protein is CASSLGEQPQHF. This chain uses TRBV12-3 or TRBV12-4 with TRBJ1-5; D is ambiguous. The CDR3 has 12 amino acids. V dropped 6 bases and J dropped 7 bases, with 10 bases sitting between them.

The chain couples TRBV19 to TRBJ2-1; D is undetermined. CDR3 length: 12 amino acids. Germline CDR1 reads LNHDA; CDR2 reads SQIVND (reference sequence). V lost 5 bases and J lost 5, with 7 bases in between. The CDR3 reads CASSQRDNEQFF. CDR3 in DNA: TGTGCCAGTAGTCAGCGTGACAATGAGCAGTTCTTC.

In this sample, this clonotype turned up many times. The V and J genes are TRBV7-2 and TRBJ1-3; 8 positions agree with TRBD1. V shed 2 bases, J shed 1 base, and the junction held 4 bases outside the gene matches. This CDR3 comprises 16 residues. Germline V gives CDR1 SGHTA, CDR2 FQGNSA. The CDR3 DNA is TGTGCCAGCAGCTTAAGCAGGGGGCTTTCTGGAAACACCATATATTTT. Translated: CASSLSRGLSGNTIYF.

V usage is TRBV28 and J usage is TRBJ1-2, with 9 bases identical to TRBD1. J was trimmed by 8 bases and V by 8 bases; bases with no gene match: 9. Germline CDR1 MDHEN, CDR2 SYDVKM. The CDR3 totals 13 residues. CDR3 amino acids: CASASGQGHGYTF. The DNA of the CDR3 is TGTGCCAGCGCCTCCGGACAGGGGCACGGCTACACCTTC.

This clonotype has ten or more counts. The chain recombines TRBV4-1 with TRBJ2-7, with no clear D. V was clipped by 1 base and J by 2 bases, with 6 bases between them. The CDR3 has 13 amino acids. CDR1 is MGHRA, CDR2 YSYEKL, per germline. The CDR3 region has the DNA TGCGCCAGCAGCCAAGTATTGGCCTACGAGCAGTACTTC. It specifies CASSQVLAYEQYF.

The rearrangement links TRBV7-2 to TRBJ1-6; D might be TRBD1 (6 bases). V was cut by 5 bases and J by 5 bases, with 13 bases left in between. The CDR3 covers 15 residues. Germline values: CDR1 SGHTA, CDR2 FQGNSA. CDR3 sequence (DNA): TGTGCCAGCAGCCCTACGGGACACCATAATTCACCCCTCCACTTT. It codes for CASSPTGHHNSPLHF.

There are many counts of this clonotype. V is TRBV28 and J is TRBJ1-5; the match to TRBD1 covers 10 bases. The CDR3 runs to 15 residues. Trimming removed 6 bases from V and 4 bases from J; junction bases left unmatched: 6. In germline, CDR1 is MDHEN, CDR2 SYDVKM. In nucleotides, the CDR3 is TGTGCCAGCAGAAGACAGGGGGCTAGGAATCAGCCCCAGCATTTT. Translating gives CASRRQGARNQPQHF. Filled out from reference TRBV28 and TRBJ1-5, the complete variable domain reads DVKVTQSSRYLVKRTGEKVFLECVQDMDHENMFWYRQDPGLGLRLIYFSYDVKMKEKGDIPEGYSVSREKKERFSLILESASTNQTSMYLCASRRQGARNQPQHFGDGTRLSIL.

This clonotype was detected a few times. The J gene is TRBJ1-3, the V gene TRBV18; 8 nucleotides line up with TRBD1. The CDR3 consists of 12 residues. Looked up from germline, CDR1 is KGHSH and CDR2 is LQKENI. J lost 9 bases, V lost 4 bases, and 2 bases had no gene match. CDR3 coding DNA: TGTGCCAGCTCACTCGGACAGGGCACCATATATTTT. Protein product: CASSLGQGTIYF.

Many counts were recorded for this clonotype. The chain employs TRBV6-2 or TRBV6-3 and TRBJ1-2; D is ambiguous. The CDR3 has 11 residues. Trimming pared 5 bases from V and 5 bases from J, leaving 6 bases between. From germline, CDR1 is MNHEY and CDR2 SVGEGT. CDR3 DNA sequence: TGTGCCAGCAGTGACGAGTATGGCTACACCTTC. It specifies CASSDEYGYTF.

This clonotype was detected ten times or more. The chain carries TRBV28 and TRBJ1-1, with a weak D call TRBD1 (5 bases). Germline V gene lookup returns CDR1 MDHEN and CDR2 SYDVKM. The V end lost 6 bases, the J end lost 3 bases, and 14 bases lay between the germline ends. There are 14 residues in the CDR3. The CDR3 DNA reads as TGTGCCAGCAGACCGAGACAGACGTACACTGAAGCTTTCTTT. Amino acid sequence: CASRPRQTYTEAFF.